The sequence of this TCR beta chain was determined in a study of blood T cell repertoires in COVID-19 (dated by TCRdb to the early 2020s). Background on the whole study: Samples covering the acute and convalescent phases of COVID-19 were provided by collaborators in the United States, Italy and Spain. The material from the prospective study consisted of cDNA or gDNA derived from T cells, B-cell-depleted T cells, or PBMCs. The dataset comprised deeply sampled blood TCRbeta repertoires from subjects exposed to, actively infected with, or recovered from COVID-19. The repertoires were made available in a free public database intended to serve as a resource for research on the immune response to SARS-CoV-2. Samples came from the ongoing ImmuneRACE study (first 160 participants) plus 1,254 subjects from 6 global collaborators. Nearly every sample came with metadata listing a de-identified subject ID, COVID-19 status, age in years and sex. Where HLA class I and class II types were available, the types were taken from metadata supplied by the sample provider, not from assay-based typing. Findings and caveats that apply to the study as a whole: The amount of clinical and demographic metadata varied by source and participant and was provided uncurated.

TCRbeta CDR3 regions were amplified from genomic DNA using the immunoSEQ Assay, a bias-controlled multiplex PCR. In the source study's methods: Within the assay, amplification of reference gene primers was used to estimate how many nucleated cells each sample contained. To quantify the absolute abundance of each unique TCRbeta CDR3 rearrangement, sequence reads were collapsed and filtered. For each sample, productive Simpson clonality was calculated by taking the square root of Simpson's diversity index across productive rearrangements. TCRdb holds this immuneACCESS table with in-frame rearrangements only. Some clones are missing; in checked studies, unresolved V genes explain under half, and the rest has no known cause. The D gene and trimming were derived from the DNA, and the V and J assignments and clone size from that table. The sample profile shows about 240,000 clones; around 86% of them were found once. The top ten constitute roughly 3.1% of the sample.

At the junction V is shortened by 0 bases and J by 7 bases, with 7 bases in between. The CDR3 sequence holds 13 residues, the cysteine and phenylalanine included. CDR3 DNA is the only sequence kept; it has 39 bases, read in frame from the first base. The germline V gene specifies SGDLS as CDR1 and YYNGEE as CDR2. Participants in the prospective study were aged roughly 18 to 100 years, lived in under 30 United States geographic areas, and enrolled through a virtual design. In the prospective study, participants were assigned to cohorts based on the clinical history participants reported in a screening survey and a study questionnaire. Each participant in the prospective study had whole blood, serum and a nasopharyngeal or oropharyngeal swab collected by mobile phlebotomists. Additional blood draws and questionnaires over an approximately 2-month period could optionally be provided by prospective study participants. Blood samples from the prospective study were shipped frozen or at room temperature prior to DNA extraction.

On this clone itself: This receptor's antigen is unknown. No base quality values were provided; no much bigger clone lies one nucleotide off.

The chain joins TRBV9 to TRBJ2-2; the D segment cannot be called with confidence. Sequenced input: PBMCs or T cells enriched from blood (not recorded which). This receptor was obtained from a woman between 35 and 50 years old with acute COVID-19. The CDR3 region reads CASSVDFVGELFF. The sequenced DNA is TGTGCCAGCAGCGTAGATTTCGTCGGGGAGCTGTTTTTT.